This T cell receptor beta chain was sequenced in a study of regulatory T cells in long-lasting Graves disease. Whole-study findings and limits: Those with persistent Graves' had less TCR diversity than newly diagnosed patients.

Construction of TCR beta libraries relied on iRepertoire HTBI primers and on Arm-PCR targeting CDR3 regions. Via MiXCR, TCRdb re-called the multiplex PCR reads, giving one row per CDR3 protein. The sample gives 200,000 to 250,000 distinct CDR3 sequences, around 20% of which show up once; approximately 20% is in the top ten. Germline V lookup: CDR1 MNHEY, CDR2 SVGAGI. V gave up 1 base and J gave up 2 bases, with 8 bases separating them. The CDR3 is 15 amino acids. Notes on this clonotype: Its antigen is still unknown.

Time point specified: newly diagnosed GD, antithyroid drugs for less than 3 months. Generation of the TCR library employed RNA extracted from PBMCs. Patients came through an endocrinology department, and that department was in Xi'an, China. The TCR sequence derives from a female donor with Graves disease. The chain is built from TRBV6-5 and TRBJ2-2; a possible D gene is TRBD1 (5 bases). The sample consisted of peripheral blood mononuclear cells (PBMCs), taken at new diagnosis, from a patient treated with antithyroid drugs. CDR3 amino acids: CASSYWQGNTGELFF. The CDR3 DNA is TGTGCCAGCAGTTACTGGCAGGGAAACACCGGGGAGCTGTTTTTT.